What follows are 2 T cell receptor beta chains derived from one specimen sequenced in a study of OX40 agonist ivuxolimab in advanced cancers. The method was immunoSEQ multiplex PCR; TCRdb's version includes in-frame clones alone and lacks a portion of them. The table lists about 90,000 clones, roughly nine tenths of them singletons. The input for sequencing was CD4+ or CD8+ T cells sorted from blood, taken in a trial of the OX40 agonist ivuxolimab. The source is an adult with an advanced solid tumor such as melanoma, head and neck, liver or kidney cancer.

The rearrangement uses TRBV9 and TRBJ2-7, with 9 nucleotides matching TRBD2. CDR3 length: 16 residues. Germline V lookup: CDR1 SGDLS, CDR2 YYNGEE. V dropped 3 bases and J dropped 4; count of bases not matched to a gene: 11. This chain's CDR3 is CASSARGGTSNYEQYF. For the CDR3, the DNA is TGTGCCAGCAGCGCCAGGGGGGGGACTAGCAATTACGAGCAGTACTTC.

The CDR3 spells CASSLGTSGRDQETQYF. The CDR3 nucleotides read TGTGCCAGCAGCTTAGGGACTAGCGGGAGGGATCAAGAGACCCAGTACTTC. The chain recombines TRBV7-8 with TRBJ2-5; 15 bases are a match to TRBD2. This CDR3 has 17 amino acids. J gave up 2 bases and V 1 base, and 2 bases lay outside the gene matches. Germline loops: CDR1 SGHVS, CDR2 FQNEAQ.